Following are 20 T cell receptor beta chains from one sample sequenced in a study of blood T cell repertoires in COVID-19 (dated by TCRdb to the early 2020s). Receptors were amplified or captured by the immunoSEQ multiplex PCR assay. This is the immuneACCESS table as TCRdb keeps it, with only in-frame sequences that have V and J called. A part of the clones is gone; compared with another copy, unresolved V genes explain less than half, and the rest is unexplained. The sample has about 160,000 clones on record, 80% to 85% of them singletons. Roughly 9.2% of the sample is held by the ten biggest clonotypes. The sample taken for sequencing was peripheral blood. The receptors shown here come from a woman aged 80 or over with active or convalescent COVID-19.

The chain's CDR3 is CASSVQGDSNQPQHF. CDR3 nucleotides: TGTGCCAGCAGCGTACAGGGAGATAGCAATCAGCCCCAGCATTTT. The J gene is TRBJ1-5, the V gene TRBV7-2, with TRBD1 as a possible D gene (6 bases). The CDR3 loop spans 15 amino acids. Germline CDR1 SGHTA, CDR2 FQGNSA. The V end was cut by 5 bases, the J end by 0 bases, with 11 bases between.

The DNA of the CDR3 is TGTGCCATCAGTGAGGACCCGGGACAGGGCCCTTCGTGGGGTGAAGCTTTCTTT. It is translated as CAISEDPGQGPSWGEAFF. The chain couples TRBV10-3 to TRBJ1-1; 9 nucleotides match TRBD1. Germline CDR1 is ENHRY and CDR2 is SYGVKD. The CDR3 runs to 18 residues. With V trimmed by 2 bases and J by 7 bases, 17 bases remained unmatched.

This chain joins TRBV11-2 and TRBJ1-3; tentative D call: TRBD1 (6 bases). The CDR3 is 15 residues long. V lost 4 bases and J 0 bases, leaving 10 bases between the germline ends. Germline CDR1 SGHAT, CDR2 FQNNGV. CDR3 protein: CASSSGTSSGNTIYF. In nucleotides, the CDR3 is TGTGCCAGCAGCTCCGGGACATCCTCTGGAAACACCATATATTTT.

Note on this clone: One end of the junction fails to match germline, which may point to a read error. The gene calls are TRBV6-2 or TRBV6-3 and TRBJ2-7; a weak D match, TRBD2 (5 bases). CDR3 length: 15 amino acids. Per the germline V gene, CDR1 is MNHEY and CDR2 is SVGEGT. This CDR3 is CATSTPGIGPYEQYF. The CDR3 coding sequence is TGTGCCACCAGTACGCCGGGGATCGGGCCCTACGAGCAGTACTTC.

The chain joins TRBV9 to TRBJ1-4, with D perhaps TRBD1 (6 bases). This CDR3 region has 15 residues. V was shortened by 0 bases and J by 7 bases, with 13 bases between the two germline ends. Germline V gene sequence: CDR1 SGDLS, CDR2 YYNGEE. In DNA form, the CDR3 reads TGTGCCAGCAGCGTAGCAGGGGCCTACGGTGAAAAACTGTTTTTT. Translation: CASSVAGAYGEKLFF.

The chain couples TRBV12-3 or TRBV12-4 to TRBJ1-1; TRBD1 matches at 7 bases. The CDR3 contains 13 residues. V lost 8 bases and J lost 5; bases outside the gene matches: 8. CDR3 DNA: TGTGCCAGCGCGGGACAGCGTCCGACTGAAGCTTTCTTT. It codes for CASAGQRPTEAFF.

CDR3 region: CASSLEQLGTEAFF. CDR3 bases: TGTGCCAGCAGCTTAGAACAGTTAGGCACTGAAGCTTTCTTT. J is TRBJ1-1 and V is TRBV7-9; unclear D gene. The CDR3 contains 14 residues. Per the germline V gene, CDR1 is SEHNR and CDR2 is FQNEAQ (reference sequence). V was shortened by 1 base and J by 4 bases, with 10 bases between the two germline ends.

This clone was seen only a few times. The gene calls are TRBV7-9 and TRBJ1-2; no definite D call. The CDR3 consists of 15 residues. V dropped 0 bases and J dropped 0 bases, with 8 bases sitting between them. In germline, CDR1 is SEHNR, CDR2 FQNEAQ (reference sequence). The CDR3 sequence: CASSLATTANYGYTF. CDR3 nucleotide sequence: TGTGCCAGCAGCTTAGCGACAACTGCTAACTATGGCTACACCTTC.

The chain has TRBV7-2 and TRBJ2-3, with 13 bases that match TRBD2. The CDR3 totals 15 residues. V trimming: 5 bases; J trimming: 5 bases; junction bases outside the gene matches: 4. Germline V gene lookup returns CDR1 SGHTA and CDR2 FQGNSA. CDR3 DNA: TGTGCCAGCAGCCGGACTAGCGGGGGAAAAGATACGCAGTATTTT. Amino acid sequence: CASSRTSGGKDTQYF.

V gene TRBV27 combines with J gene TRBJ2-4; a weak D match, TRBD1 (6 bases). The ends were cut back, 5 bases at V and 3 bases at J, with 14 bases in the middle. This CDR3 is 15 amino acids long. Germline CDR1 MNHEY, CDR2 SMNVEV (reference sequence). The CDR3 loop is CASSEQGLGKNIQYF. The CDR3 nucleotides are TGTGCCAGCAGTGAACAGGGATTGGGCAAAAACATTCAGTACTTC.

The chain recombines TRBV25-1 with TRBJ1-2; unclear D gene. The CDR3 spans 15 residues. V lost 1 base and J 4 bases, leaving 13 bases between the germline ends. Looked up from germline, CDR1 is MGHDK and CDR2 is SYGVNS. CDR3 sequence reads: CASSESGGVSYGYTF. The CDR3 DNA is TGTGCCAGCAGTGAATCGGGAGGAGTGAGCTATGGCTACACCTTC.

The rearrangement links TRBV3-1 (or the pseudogene TRBV3-2) to TRBJ1-3; D gene unclear. In germline, CDR1 is LGHDT, CDR2 YNNKEL (reference sequence). V was clipped by 2 bases and J by 0 bases, with 5 bases between them. This CDR3 spans 14 amino acids. DNA of the CDR3: TGTGCCAGCAGCCAAAGCCTCTCTGGAAACACCATATATTTT. Translated, it gives CASSQSLSGNTIYF.

V and J are TRBV27 and TRBJ1-6; no clear D. V lost 2 bases and J lost 0, with 8 bases in between. CDR3 size: 16 residues. Germline lookup yields CDR1 MNHEY and CDR2 SMNVEV (reference sequence). The CDR3 sequence: CASSLGPFSYNSPLHF. CDR3 sequence (DNA): TGTGCCAGCAGTTTAGGCCCCTTCTCCTATAATTCACCCCTCCACTTT.

This chain connects TRBV11-3 to TRBJ2-2; the match to TRBD2 covers 7 bases. The CDR3 extends over 14 amino acids. The germline V gene has CDR1 SGHNT and CDR2 YENEEA. The ends lost 3 bases at V and 10 bases at J; junction bases unmatched: 8. In DNA form, the CDR3 reads TGTGCCAGCAGCTTGGGCAACGGGAGGACGGAGCTGTTTTTT. Translating it yields CASSLGNGRTELFF.

Here the CDR3 reads CASSYGVSYNSPLHF. CDR3 nucleotide sequence: TGTGCCAGCAGCTACGGGGTCTCCTATAATTCACCCCTCCACTTT. V gene TRBV14 combines with J gene TRBJ1-6, with D unclear. Trimming took 5 bases from V and 0 from J, leaving 8 bases between them. Germline V lookup: CDR1 SGHDN, CDR2 FVKESK. The CDR3 contains 15 residues.

The J gene is TRBJ2-1, the V gene TRBV7-8, with D perhaps TRBD2 (5 bases). V was shortened by 5 bases and J by 4 bases, with 9 bases between the two germline ends. The CDR3 loop spans 13 amino acids. CDR1 SGHVS and CDR2 FQNEAQ come from the germline V gene. The CDR3 DNA sequence: TGTGCCAGCAGCCCCCCGGGGTACAATGAGCAGTTCTTC. Protein product: CASSPPGYNEQFF.

The chain links TRBV6-5 to TRBJ1-1, with D tentatively TRBD1 (5 bases). Trimming pared 5 bases from V and 0 bases from J, leaving 10 bases between. From germline, CDR1 is MNHEY and CDR2 SVGAGI. This CDR3 is built from 14 residues. The DNA for the CDR3 is TGTGCCAGCAGTCTTCGGGGGATGAACACTGAAGCTTTCTTT. This translates into CASSLRGMNTEAFF.

V gene TRBV6-5 combines with J gene TRBJ1-5; D is perhaps TRBD1 (6 bases). CDR1 and CDR2 (germline): MNHEY, SVGAGI. V gave up 4 bases and J gave up 5 bases, with 12 bases separating them. The CDR3 contains 14 residues. CDR3 sequence: CASSSRQDYQPQHF. The CDR3 DNA sequence: TGTGCCAGCAGTTCCCGACAGGACTATCAGCCCCAGCATTTT.

This clone was picked up one time. The V gene is TRBV21-1, the J gene TRBJ2-3; TRBD2 is the table's D call and was not checked against the DNA. TRBV21-1 is termed a pseudogene. This CDR3 has 14 residues. The DNA of the CDR3 is TGTGCCAGCAGCAATGGGCGGGCAACAGATACGCAGTATTTT. Translating gives CASSNGRATDTQYF.

V gene TRBV20-1 combines with J gene TRBJ2-1; weak D call: TRBD2 (6 bases). Trimming took 3 bases from V and 13 from J, leaving 10 bases between them. The germline gives CDR1 DFQATT, CDR2 SNEGSKA (reference sequence). The CDR3 loop spans 10 amino acids. CDR3 coding DNA: TGCAGTGCTAGGGCGGGGACTCAGTTCTTC. The encoded protein is CSARAGTQFF.